A selection of T cell receptor beta chains follows, all from one sample in a study of T cells after yellow fever vaccination. TCRdb used MiXCR to reprocess the 5' RACE reads, holding one entry per CDR3 protein. The sample carries about 120,000 distinct CDR3 sequences, approximately 8.4% recorded once. Sequenced material: CD8+ T cells sorted from PBMCs, taken 45 days after the yellow fever booster vaccination. All receptors derive from a young man who received the YFV17D yellow fever vaccine. Each CDR3 is given with its conserved first and last residue. The order of the fields is CDR3 protein, CDR3 DNA, V gene, clone size, CDR3 length, D gene, J gene. D genes are given only for firm matches. For some rows the clone size is stated as once, few or many, or as a class when expanded; others skip it.

cdr3_aa: CASSYSLGSSYNEQFF
cdr3_nt: TGTGCCAGCAGTTACTCTCTTGGGAGCTCCTACAATGAGCAGTTCTTC
v_call: TRBV6-5
clone_size: many
cdr3_length: 16
d_call: .
j_call: TRBJ2-1

cdr3_aa: CSAPVEGLYQEPQYF
cdr3_nt: TGCAGTGCTCCGGTTGAGGGGCTCTACCAAGAGCCCCAGTACTTC
v_call: TRBV20-1
clone_size: .
cdr3_length: 15
d_call: .
j_call: TRBJ2-5

cdr3_aa: CATTGTASGIGGVQYF
cdr3_nt: TGTGCCACCACCGGAACGGCTAGCGGGATCGGTGGAGTGCAGTATTTT
v_call: TRBV15
clone_size: many
cdr3_length: 16
d_call: TRBD2
j_call: TRBJ2-3

cdr3_aa: CASQGAGELFF
cdr3_nt: TGTGCCAGCCAGGGTGCCGGGGAGCTGTTTTTT
v_call: TRBV2
clone_size: many
cdr3_length: 11
d_call: .
j_call: TRBJ2-2

cdr3_aa: CSVARSSGLTDTQYF
cdr3_nt: TGCAGCGTTGCTCGTTCTAGCGGTCTCACAGATACGCAGTATTTT
v_call: TRBV29-1
clone_size: many
cdr3_length: 15
d_call: TRBD2
j_call: TRBJ2-3

cdr3_aa: CASSPQTSGPSYEQYF
cdr3_nt: TGTGCCAGCTCACCTCAAACTAGCGGGCCCTCCTACGAGCAGTACTTC
v_call: TRBV18
clone_size: few
cdr3_length: 16
d_call: TRBD2
j_call: TRBJ2-7

cdr3_aa: CASSHAPPYEQYF
cdr3_nt: TGTGCCAGCTCCCATGCCCCCCCCTACGAGCAGTACTTC
v_call: TRBV27
clone_size: many
cdr3_length: 13
d_call: .
j_call: TRBJ2-7

cdr3_aa: CASSPSTSGANTGELFF
cdr3_nt: TGTGCCAGCTCACCATCTACTAGCGGGGCGAACACCGGGGAGCTGTTTTTT
v_call: TRBV18
clone_size: few
cdr3_length: 17
d_call: TRBD2
j_call: TRBJ2-2

cdr3_aa: CASSITTAYEQYF
cdr3_nt: TGTGCCAGTAGTATCACCACAGCCTACGAGCAGTACTTC
v_call: TRBV19
clone_size: few
cdr3_length: 13
d_call: .
j_call: TRBJ2-7

cdr3_aa: CASSPYLGTDPFPYNEQFF
cdr3_nt: TGTGCCAGCAGTCCCTACCTCGGGACAGACCCCTTTCCTTACAATGAGCAGTTCTTC
v_call: TRBV27
clone_size: many
cdr3_length: 19
d_call: TRBD1
j_call: TRBJ2-1

cdr3_aa: CASRGGGGTDTQYF
cdr3_nt: TGTGCCAGCAGAGGAGGGGGTGGCACAGATACGCAGTATTTT
v_call: TRBV12-3/TRBV12-4
clone_size: many
cdr3_length: 14
d_call: .
j_call: TRBJ2-3

cdr3_aa: CAISRDTGELFF
cdr3_nt: TGTGCCATCAGCAGGGACACCGGGGAGCTGTTTTTT
v_call: TRBV10-3
clone_size: many
cdr3_length: 12
d_call: .
j_call: TRBJ2-2

cdr3_aa: CSARRAGGIADTQYF
cdr3_nt: TGCAGTGCCCGAAGGGCAGGGGGCATCGCAGATACGCAGTATTTT
v_call: TRBV20-1
clone_size: many
cdr3_length: 15
d_call: TRBD1
j_call: TRBJ2-3

cdr3_aa: CATRGDRGLGEQFF
cdr3_nt: TGCGCCACAAGAGGGGACAGGGGGTTAGGGGAGCAGTTCTTC
v_call: TRBV10-2
clone_size: many
cdr3_length: 14
d_call: TRBD1
j_call: TRBJ2-1

cdr3_aa: CASSNYGTSEAGELFF
cdr3_nt: TGCGCCAGCAGTAATTATGGGACTAGCGAGGCCGGGGAGCTGTTTTTT
v_call: TRBV5-1
clone_size: many
cdr3_length: 16
d_call: TRBD2
j_call: TRBJ2-2

cdr3_aa: CASSPWLASGRYNEQFF
cdr3_nt: TGTGCCAGCAGTCCCTGGTTGGCTAGCGGCCGCTACAATGAGCAGTTCTTC
v_call: TRBV28
clone_size: many
cdr3_length: 17
d_call: TRBD2
j_call: TRBJ2-1

cdr3_aa: CASSLEITGELFF
cdr3_nt: TGTGCCAGCAGTTTAGAAATCACCGGGGAGCTGTTTTTT
v_call: TRBV27
clone_size: many
cdr3_length: 13
d_call: .
j_call: TRBJ2-2

cdr3_aa: CASSPLNGSRYNEQFF
cdr3_nt: TGTGCCAGCTCACCCTTGAACGGGAGTCGGTACAATGAGCAGTTCTTC
v_call: TRBV18
clone_size: few
cdr3_length: 16
d_call: .
j_call: TRBJ2-1

cdr3_aa: CASRLGLETNTGELFF
cdr3_nt: TGTGCCAGTAGGTTGGGACTAGAGACGAACACCGGGGAGCTGTTTTTT
v_call: TRBV19
clone_size: many
cdr3_length: 16
d_call: TRBD2
j_call: TRBJ2-2

cdr3_aa: CASSPQGRDGGSFYEQYF
cdr3_nt: TGTGCCAGCAGCCCCCAGGGCAGGGACGGCGGGAGCTTCTACGAGCAGTACTTC
v_call: TRBV3-1
clone_size: many
cdr3_length: 18
d_call: TRBD2
j_call: TRBJ2-7

cdr3_aa: CASSPPGLGTDTQYF
cdr3_nt: TGTGCCAGCAGCCCCCCGGGACTAGGCACAGATACGCAGTATTTT
v_call: TRBV3-1
clone_size: many
cdr3_length: 15
d_call: TRBD2
j_call: TRBJ2-3

cdr3_aa: CASNTPVSGRDTQYF
cdr3_nt: TGTGCCAGCAACACCCCGGTTAGCGGGAGAGATACGCAGTATTTT
v_call: TRBV13
clone_size: .
cdr3_length: 15
d_call: TRBD2
j_call: TRBJ2-3

cdr3_aa: CASKQPGLELHEQYF
cdr3_nt: TGTGCCAGCAAACAACCGGGACTAGAGCTCCACGAGCAGTACTTC
v_call: TRBV11-2
clone_size: many
cdr3_length: 15
d_call: TRBD2
j_call: TRBJ2-7

cdr3_aa: CASSLASPLAGGSTGELFF
cdr3_nt: TGTGCCAGCAGCTTAGCGAGTCCTCTAGCGGGAGGAAGCACCGGGGAGCTGTTTTTT
v_call: TRBV7-6
clone_size: few
cdr3_length: 19
d_call: TRBD2
j_call: TRBJ2-2

cdr3_aa: CASSRTGYEQYF
cdr3_nt: TGTGCCAGCAGCCGGACGGGCTACGAGCAGTACTTC
v_call: TRBV7-6
clone_size: many
cdr3_length: 12
d_call: .
j_call: TRBJ2-7

cdr3_aa: CASSWTGNTEAFF
cdr3_nt: TGTGCCAGCAGTTGGACAGGGAACACTGAAGCTTTCTTT
v_call: TRBV6-5
clone_size: many
cdr3_length: 13
d_call: TRBD1
j_call: TRBJ1-1

cdr3_aa: CASRRGIELAAKPPSYEQYF
cdr3_nt: TGTGCCAGCAGAAGGGGGATTGAACTAGCGGCAAAACCCCCCTCCTACGAGCAGTACTTC
v_call: TRBV9
clone_size: many
cdr3_length: 20
d_call: TRBD2
j_call: TRBJ2-7

cdr3_aa: CASSYSKGAGETQYF
cdr3_nt: TGTGCCAGCAGTTACTCGAAGGGGGCTGGAGAGACCCAGTACTTC
v_call: TRBV6-5
clone_size: many
cdr3_length: 15
d_call: TRBD1
j_call: TRBJ2-5

cdr3_aa: CASSYSPFGSGYQETQYF
cdr3_nt: TGTGCCAGCAGTTACTCTCCTTTTGGCTCGGGTTACCAAGAGACCCAGTACTTC
v_call: TRBV6-5
clone_size: many
cdr3_length: 18
d_call: .
j_call: TRBJ2-5

cdr3_aa: CASSFRDENTEAFF
cdr3_nt: TGCGCCAGCAGCTTCCGGGACGAAAACACTGAAGCTTTCTTT
v_call: TRBV5-1
clone_size: many
cdr3_length: 14
d_call: .
j_call: TRBJ1-1

cdr3_aa: CSASQGRPNTEAFF
cdr3_nt: TGCAGTGCTAGTCAGGGGCGACCGAACACTGAAGCTTTCTTT
v_call: TRBV20-1
clone_size: many
cdr3_length: 14
d_call: .
j_call: TRBJ1-1

cdr3_aa: CAIDSGSGDTQYF
cdr3_nt: TGTGCCATCGATAGCGGGAGTGGAGATACGCAGTATTTT
v_call: TRBV15
clone_size: many
cdr3_length: 13
d_call: TRBD2
j_call: TRBJ2-3

cdr3_aa: CASSMRTGTSYEQYF
cdr3_nt: TGTGCCAGCAGTATGAGGACAGGGACCTCCTACGAGCAGTACTTC
v_call: TRBV27
clone_size: many
cdr3_length: 15
d_call: TRBD1
j_call: TRBJ2-7

cdr3_aa: CASSYPTGSLDEQYF
cdr3_nt: TGTGCCAGCAGCTACCCGACAGGCAGTTTGGACGAGCAGTACTTC
v_call: TRBV6-5
clone_size: many
cdr3_length: 15
d_call: .
j_call: TRBJ2-7

cdr3_aa: CASSLATSLGSDEQFF
cdr3_nt: TGTGCCAGCAGCTTAGCGACTAGCTTGGGCTCGGATGAGCAGTTCTTC
v_call: TRBV7-6
clone_size: few
cdr3_length: 16
d_call: TRBD2
j_call: TRBJ2-1

cdr3_aa: CASSLLRQGPYEQYF
cdr3_nt: TGTGCCAGCAGTCTCTTAAGACAGGGTCCCTACGAGCAGTACTTC
v_call: TRBV5-6
clone_size: many
cdr3_length: 15
d_call: TRBD1
j_call: TRBJ2-7

cdr3_aa: CASSPNSGQETQYF
cdr3_nt: TGCGCCAGCAGCCCCAATTCAGGGCAAGAGACCCAGTACTTC
v_call: TRBV4-3
clone_size: many
cdr3_length: 14
d_call: .
j_call: TRBJ2-5

cdr3_aa: CASSAYDRVGEQYF
cdr3_nt: TGTGCCAGCAGCGCCTACGACAGGGTCGGGGAGCAGTACTTC
v_call: TRBV9
clone_size: many
cdr3_length: 14
d_call: TRBD1
j_call: TRBJ2-7

cdr3_aa: CASSLVGGMNTEAFF
cdr3_nt: TGTGCCAGCAGCTTGGTAGGGGGGATGAACACTGAAGCTTTCTTT
v_call: TRBV5-5
clone_size: many
cdr3_length: 15
d_call: .
j_call: TRBJ1-1

cdr3_aa: CASSIGVGNQPQHF
cdr3_nt: TGTGCCAGTAGTATAGGGGTTGGCAATCAGCCCCAGCATTTT
v_call: TRBV19
clone_size: .
cdr3_length: 14
d_call: .
j_call: TRBJ1-5

cdr3_aa: CASSMTGDSEAFF
cdr3_nt: TGTGCCAGTAGTATGACAGGAGACAGTGAAGCTTTCTTT
v_call: TRBV19
clone_size: few
cdr3_length: 13
d_call: .
j_call: TRBJ1-1

cdr3_aa: CASSPGGASSYEQYF
cdr3_nt: TGCGCCAGCAGCCCGGGGGGAGCGAGCTCCTACGAGCAGTACTTC
v_call: TRBV5-1
clone_size: many
cdr3_length: 15
d_call: TRBD2
j_call: TRBJ2-7

cdr3_aa: CASSSSTDTQYF
cdr3_nt: TGTGCCAGCAGCTCTAGCACAGATACGCAGTATTTT
v_call: TRBV6-5
clone_size: many
cdr3_length: 12
d_call: .
j_call: TRBJ2-3

cdr3_aa: CASSLVLGGSPHNEQFF
cdr3_nt: TGCGCCAGCAGCTTGGTTCTCGGCGGGAGCCCCCACAATGAGCAGTTCTTC
v_call: TRBV5-1
clone_size: few
cdr3_length: 17
d_call: TRBD2
j_call: TRBJ2-1

cdr3_aa: CASSEYTDTQYF
cdr3_nt: TGTGCCAGCAGCGAATACACAGATACGCAGTATTTT
v_call: TRBV7-2
clone_size: many
cdr3_length: 12
d_call: .
j_call: TRBJ2-3

cdr3_aa: CSVAGTGGAGANVLTF
cdr3_nt: TGCAGCGTTGCGGGGACAGGGGGCGCCGGGGCCAACGTCCTGACTTTC
v_call: TRBV29-1
clone_size: few
cdr3_length: 16
d_call: TRBD1
j_call: TRBJ2-6

cdr3_aa: CASSGAGSNEQFF
cdr3_nt: TGCGCCAGCAGCGGTGCGGGGAGCAATGAGCAGTTCTTC
v_call: TRBV5-1
clone_size: many
cdr3_length: 13
d_call: .
j_call: TRBJ2-1

cdr3_aa: CASSPGELEQFF
cdr3_nt: TGTGCCAGCTCACCAGGAGAGTTGGAGCAGTTCTTC
v_call: TRBV18
clone_size: few
cdr3_length: 12
d_call: .
j_call: TRBJ2-1

cdr3_aa: CASVGLANSPDTQYF
cdr3_nt: TGTGCCAGCGTTGGGTTGGCCAATAGTCCAGATACGCAGTATTTT
v_call: TRBV28
clone_size: .
cdr3_length: 15
d_call: .
j_call: TRBJ2-3

cdr3_aa: CASSRDYEQYF
cdr3_nt: TGTGCCAGCAGCCGAGATTACGAGCAGTACTTC
v_call: TRBV7-9
clone_size: many
cdr3_length: 11
d_call: .
j_call: TRBJ2-7

cdr3_aa: CAGTPRGLEETQYF
cdr3_nt: TGTGCCGGAACGCCGAGGGGACTAGAGGAGACCCAGTACTTC
v_call: TRBV7-9
clone_size: many
cdr3_length: 14
d_call: TRBD2
j_call: TRBJ2-5

cdr3_aa: CASSLTGQGQQYF
cdr3_nt: TGTGCCAGCAGTTTAACAGGACAGGGACAGCAGTACTTC
v_call: TRBV2
clone_size: few
cdr3_length: 13
d_call: TRBD1
j_call: TRBJ2-7

cdr3_aa: CASSPGYEQYF
cdr3_nt: TGTGCCAGCAGTCCAGGCTACGAGCAGTACTTC
v_call: TRBV7-9
clone_size: many
cdr3_length: 11
d_call: .
j_call: TRBJ2-7

cdr3_aa: CASTSLAVYNEQFF
cdr3_nt: TGTGCCAGCACTAGTCTAGCAGTGTACAATGAGCAGTTCTTC
v_call: TRBV27
clone_size: many
cdr3_length: 14
d_call: .
j_call: TRBJ2-1